This entry lists 27 T cell receptor beta chains sequenced from one sample in a study of T-cell memory formation after mild COVID-19. TCRdb independently ran MiXCR on the 5' RACE reads; one entry per CDR3 protein. The sample consists of 200,000 to 250,000 distinct CDR3 sequences, 9% to 10% of them appearing once. The source material was PBMCs or a T cell subset sorted from them (not recorded which). These receptors all come from a man between 18 and 35 years old who had mild COVID-19 (a few samples of this study predate the infection). Cell type and time point are not known.

This clonotype was counted only a few times. DNA for the CDR3: TGCAGCGTGGCAGGAGGTCCTGCCGCTTTCTTT. It codes for CSVAGGPAAFF. The V call is TRBV29-1, the J call TRBJ1-1; D is uncertain. The ends were cut back, 6 bases at V and 11 bases at J, with 16 bases in the middle. The CDR3 totals 11 residues. The V gene's germline CDR1 is SQVTM and CDR2 ANQGSEA. Variable domain in full (rest from reference TRBV29-1 and TRBJ1-1): SAVISQKPSRDICQRGTSLTIQCQVDSQVTMMFWYRQQPGQSLTLIATANQGSEATYESGFVIDKFPISRPNLTFSTLTVSNMSPEDSSIYLCSVAGGPAAFFGQGTRLTVV.

The chain combines TRBV6-2 or TRBV6-3 with TRBJ1-1, with D possibly TRBD1 on 5 matching bases. Trimming stripped 2 bases from V and 3 bases from J, with 19 bases between. The CDR3 runs 17 residues. CDR1 and CDR2 from the germline V gene are MNHEY and SVGEGT. The CDR3 spells CASSYPQGIRRDTEAFF. For the CDR3, the DNA is TGTGCCAGCAGTTACCCTCAGGGAATACGGAGGGACACTGAAGCTTTCTTT.

The chain is built from TRBV18 and TRBJ2-1, with TRBD2 matching over 8 bases. Germline V gene lookup returns CDR1 KGHSH and CDR2 LQKENI. Trimming at V came to 6 bases and at J to 7 bases, leaving 17 bases not matched to a gene. This CDR3 has 17 amino acids. Written as DNA, the CDR3 is TGTGCCAGCTCCTCTACAACCCGGGGGGGCCGCTCAAATGAGCAGTTCTTC. Its protein product is CASSSTTRGGRSNEQFF.

This clonotype was recorded a few times. The genes are TRBV11-2 and TRBJ2-1; D might be TRBD1 (6 bases). This CDR3 contains 13 residues. Germline CDR1 reads SGHAT; CDR2 reads FQNNGV. With 5 bases removed from V and 9 bases from J, the gap between germline ends came to 14 bases. CDR3 amino acids: CASSRVPGAEQFF. The CDR3 DNA sequence: TGTGCCAGCAGCCGAGTTCCAGGGGCTGAGCAGTTCTTC.

The V and J genes are TRBV20-1 and TRBJ2-7; the match to TRBD2 covers 8 bases. The V gene's germline CDR1 is DFQATT and CDR2 SNEGSKA (reference sequence). The junction had 7 bases not matched to a gene; V was cut back by 0 bases and J by 0 bases. The CDR3 loop spans 16 amino acids. The DNA of the CDR3 is TGCAGTGCTAGAGACCCCGGGACTAGGAGCTCCTACGAGCAGTACTTC. It yields the protein CSARDPGTRSSYEQYF.

The chain recombines TRBV7-2 with TRBJ1-5; TRBD1 aligns across 7 bases. The germline V gene encodes CDR1 SGHTA and CDR2 FQGNSA. Losses at the gene ends were 5 bases for V and 4 bases for J; bases not matched to a gene: 2. This CDR3 region has 13 residues. The DNA for the CDR3 is TGTGCCAGCAGCAAACAGGGGAATCAGCCCCAGCATTTT. Amino acid sequence: CASSKQGNQPQHF.

This clonotype was seen more than once but under ten times. This chain joins TRBV5-1 and TRBJ2-5; 7 nucleotides align to TRBD2. The CDR3 consists of 15 residues. Germline CDR1 and CDR2: SGHRS and YFSETQ. Trimming took 2 bases from V and 2 from J; bases not matched to a gene: 6. The DNA of the CDR3 is TGCGCCAGCAGCTTTGATCCGGGGGGTCAAGAGACCCAGTACTTC. The encoded protein is CASSFDPGGQETQYF.

V and J are TRBV29-1 and TRBJ2-4; 10 bases are shared with TRBD2. Trimming took 6 bases from V and 6 from J; bases not matched to a gene: 8. Germline CDR1 and CDR2: SQVTM and ANQGSEA. This CDR3 region has 14 residues. The DNA for the CDR3 is TGCAGCGTCCTGGGACTAGCGTGGGGAAACATTCAGTACTTC. Translating it yields CSVLGLAWGNIQYF.

The DNA for the CDR3 is TGTGCCAGCAGCGCCTACGGTTTACAGCCCCAGCATTTT. It translates to CASSAYGLQPQHF. This sequence joins TRBV6-6 and TRBJ1-5; D is undetermined. Germline V gene lookup returns CDR1 MNHNY and CDR2 SVGAGI (reference sequence). Trimming took 6 bases from V and 7 from J, leaving 13 bases between them. The CDR3 has 13 amino acids.

The V call is TRBV12-3 or TRBV12-4, the J call TRBJ1-2, with D unclear. The CDR3 is 11 residues long. V gave up 6 bases and J gave up 5 bases, with 7 bases separating them. The CDR3 region has the DNA TGTGCCAGCAGCCCGGCGTATGGCTACACCTTC. Its protein is CASSPAYGYTF.

This sequence joins TRBV20-1 and TRBJ1-1, with D perhaps TRBD1 (5 bases). Looked up from germline, CDR1 is DFQATT and CDR2 is SNEGSKA (reference sequence). The ends were cut back, 1 base at V and 5 bases at J, with 14 bases in the middle. This CDR3 spans 14 amino acids. CDR3 nucleotides: TGCAGTGCTAGAGGCGGGGGGTTGCGAACTGAAGCTTTCTTT. It specifies CSARGGGLRTEAFF.

This clonotype showed up just a few times. The chain links TRBV9 to TRBJ2-5; no clear D. Germline loops: CDR1 SGDLS, CDR2 YYNGEE. The CDR3 is 14 residues long. With 3 bases removed from V and 0 bases from J, the gap between germline ends came to 9 bases. The CDR3 is CASSEGRNQETQYF. CDR3 bases: TGTGCCAGCAGCGAAGGACGGAACCAAGAGACCCAGTACTTC.

The rearrangement links TRBV5-6 to TRBJ1-5; tentatively, D is TRBD1 (5 bases). Germline V lookup: CDR1 SGHDT, CDR2 YYEEEE. The CDR3 totals 13 residues. Between the trimmed V and J ends, which lost 0 bases and 11 bases, there was a span of 12 bases. CDR3 sequence: CASSLAGGAAQHF. CDR3 DNA: TGTGCCAGCAGCTTGGCCGGGGGAGCAGCCCAGCATTTT. Combining the CDR3 with reference TRBV5-6 and TRBJ1-5 gives the whole variable domain DAGVTQSPTHLIKTRGQQVTLRCSPKSGHDTVSWYQQALGQGPQFIFQYYEEEERQRGNFPDRFSGHQFPNYSSELNVNALLLGDSALYLCASSLAGGAAQHFGDGTRLSIL.

The chain links TRBV5-1 to TRBJ1-6; D gene ambiguous. The V end lost 5 bases, the J end lost 5 bases, and 11 bases lay between the germline ends. This CDR3 region has 14 residues. In germline, CDR1 is SGHRS, CDR2 YFSETQ. CDR3 in amino acids: CASRRADDNSPLHF. The DNA of the CDR3 is TGCGCCAGCAGGAGGGCCGATGATAATTCACCCCTCCACTTT.

A few counts support this clonotype. The chain has TRBV20-1 and TRBJ2-2, with no clear D. Germline V CDR1 and CDR2: DFQATT, SNEGSKA (reference sequence). V was trimmed by 0 bases and J by 5 bases, leaving 16 bases between them. The CDR3 has 16 amino acids. CDR3 in DNA: TGCAGTGCTAGAGATCTAGGAAGGGATTGGACCGGGGAGCTGTTTTTT. Protein: CSARDLGRDWTGELFF.

This clonotype was observed at least ten times. The rearrangement uses TRBV19 and TRBJ1-5; TRBD1 is a possible D gene (5 bases). CDR1 LNHDA and CDR2 SQIVND come from the germline V gene (reference sequence). This CDR3 comprises 13 residues. Trimming removed 10 bases at V and 4 bases at J, with 14 bases between. The CDR3 is CATHPGGNQPQHF. CDR3 nucleotide sequence: TGTGCCACCCATCCCGGGGGGAATCAGCCCCAGCATTTT.

This clonotype was recorded a few times. The chain carries TRBV7-2 and TRBJ2-2; 7 nucleotides match TRBD1. The CDR3 loop spans 14 amino acids. The V segment lost 5 bases and the J segment 3 bases; nucleotides outside the gene matches: 3. Germline CDR1 and CDR2: SGHTA and FQGNSA. The CDR3 DNA is TGTGCCAGCAGCAGACAGGGCGACACCGGGGAGCTGTTTTTT. Translating gives CASSRQGDTGELFF. Combining the CDR3 with reference TRBV7-2 and TRBJ2-2 gives the whole variable domain GAGVSQSPSNKVTEKGKDVELRCDPISGHTALYWYRQSLGQGLEFLIYFQGNSAPDKSGLPSDRFSAERTGGSVSTLTIQRTQQEDSAVYLCASSRQGDTGELFFGEGSRLTVL.

This chain uses TRBV4-1 with TRBJ2-5, with 8 bases identical to TRBD2. Germline V gene data show CDR1 as MGHRA and CDR2 as YSYEKL. V was clipped by 0 bases and J by 1 base; unmatched bases: 4. The CDR3 is 16 amino acids. In DNA, the CDR3 is TGCGCCAGCAGCCAAGATTACGGGGGGGGCCAAGAGACCCAGTACTTC. As protein: CASSQDYGGGQETQYF.

This clonotype was found many times. The chain is built from TRBV7-2 and TRBJ1-5, with no clear D. V lost 1 base and J lost 0, with 10 bases in between. Germline CDR1 is SGHTA and CDR2 is FQGNSA. CDR3 length equals 16 residues. The CDR3 reads CASSLEGWYSNQPQHF. The CDR3 DNA follows: TGTGCCAGCAGCTTAGAGGGTTGGTATAGCAATCAGCCCCAGCATTTT.

CDR3 loop: CASSQEGRGVGTQYF. Here the CDR3 DNA reads TGCGCCAGCAGCCAAGAAGGGCGAGGGGTCGGGACCCAGTACTTC. The chain recombines TRBV4-1 with TRBJ2-5, with D possibly being TRBD1 or TRBD2 (5 bases each). V was pared by 0 bases and J by 7 bases, with 15 bases between. This CDR3 is 15 amino acids long. CDR1 is MGHRA and CDR2 is YSYEKL in the germline V gene.

At least ten counts were recorded for this clonotype. In DNA form, the CDR3 reads TGCGCCAGCAGCTTGGAAGTCCGCACAGATACGCAGTATTTT. It specifies CASSLEVRTDTQYF. The chain employs TRBV5-1 and TRBJ2-3; D is unclear. Per the germline V gene, CDR1 is SGHRS and CDR2 is YFSETQ. The CDR3 spans 14 residues. V lost 0 bases and J 1 base, leaving 6 bases between the germline ends. The full variable domain, completed using reference TRBV5-1 and TRBJ2-3, is KAGVTQTPRYLIKTRGQQVTLSCSPISGHRSVSWYQQTPGQGLQFLFEYFSETQRNKGNFPGRFSGRQFSNSRSEMNVSTLELGDSALYLCASSLEVRTDTQYFGPGTRLTVL.

This clonotype was seen at least ten times. The V gene is TRBV5-1, the J gene TRBJ2-5, with 7 bases identical to TRBD1. V lost 4 bases, J lost 1 base, and 7 bases stayed unmatched. The CDR3 consists of 15 residues. Germline loops: CDR1 SGHRS, CDR2 YFSETQ. The CDR3: CASSAGTETQETQYF. The DNA of the CDR3 is TGCGCCAGCAGCGCTGGGACAGAGACCCAAGAGACCCAGTACTTC.

This clonotype was seen repeatedly, ten times or more. This rearrangement joins TRBV4-3 to TRBJ2-3; 8 bases are shared with TRBD2. Germline V gene data show CDR1 as LGHNA and CDR2 as YSLEER. The CDR3 length is 17 residues. V dropped 3 bases and J dropped 1; count of bases not matched to a gene: 9. CDR3 residues: CASSHGRGGQRTDTQYF. DNA of the CDR3: TGCGCCAGCAGCCACGGTCGCGGGGGGCAACGCACAGATACGCAGTATTTT.

The chain joins TRBV7-2 to TRBJ1-6; weak D call: TRBD1 (5 bases). V gave up 7 bases and J gave up 10 bases, with 23 bases separating them. This CDR3 contains 16 residues. The germline CDR1 and CDR2 sequences are SGHTA and FQGNSA. The CDR3 nucleotides are TGTGCCAGCACCTCCAACCACATCGTGGGGCGCTCACCCCTCCACTTT. It encodes CASTSNHIVGRSPLHF.

This clonotype has a count of ten or more. The chain employs TRBV5-8 and TRBJ2-3; a weak D match, TRBD2 (6 bases). The germline V gene encodes CDR1 SGHTS and CDR2 YDEGEE. This CDR3 region has 15 residues. V lost 0 bases and J lost 5, with 13 bases in between. CDR3 in amino acids: CASSLEVAAGDTQYF. CDR3 nucleotide sequence: TGTGCCAGCAGCTTGGAGGTAGCGGCGGGAGATACGCAGTATTTT.

This clonotype showed up just a few times. V is TRBV7-2 and J is TRBJ1-1; no clear D. Trimming took off 8 bases at V and 0 bases at J, with 7 bases between the two ends. CDR1 is SGHTA, CDR2 FQGNSA, per germline. CDR3 size: 12 residues. The CDR3 is CASRLMNTEAFF. The CDR3 coding sequence is TGTGCCAGCCGCCTTATGAACACTGAAGCTTTCTTT.

This clonotype was observed at least ten times. For the CDR3, the DNA is TGTGCCAGCGGCCCGAGGTCTAGCGGCCGAAATGAGCAGTTCTTC. Residues: CASGPRSSGRNEQFF. The chain carries TRBV9 and TRBJ2-1; 7 bases are shared with TRBD2. There are 15 residues in the CDR3. The V gene end was trimmed by 7 bases and the J gene end by 7 bases; junction bases not matched to a gene: 14. The germline V gene encodes CDR1 SGDLS and CDR2 YYNGEE.